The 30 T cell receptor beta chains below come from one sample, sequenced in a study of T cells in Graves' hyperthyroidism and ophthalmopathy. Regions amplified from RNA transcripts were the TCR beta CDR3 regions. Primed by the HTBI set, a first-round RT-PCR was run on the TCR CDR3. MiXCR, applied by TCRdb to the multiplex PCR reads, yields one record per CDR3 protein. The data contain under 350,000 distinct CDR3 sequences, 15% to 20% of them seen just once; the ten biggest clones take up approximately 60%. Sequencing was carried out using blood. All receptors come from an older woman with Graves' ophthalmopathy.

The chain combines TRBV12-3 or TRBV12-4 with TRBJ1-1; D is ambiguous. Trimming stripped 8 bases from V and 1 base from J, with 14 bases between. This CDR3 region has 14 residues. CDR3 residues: CASASPGKNTEAFF. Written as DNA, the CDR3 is TGTGCCAGCGCGTCTCCGGGGAAGAACACTGAAGCTTTCTTT.

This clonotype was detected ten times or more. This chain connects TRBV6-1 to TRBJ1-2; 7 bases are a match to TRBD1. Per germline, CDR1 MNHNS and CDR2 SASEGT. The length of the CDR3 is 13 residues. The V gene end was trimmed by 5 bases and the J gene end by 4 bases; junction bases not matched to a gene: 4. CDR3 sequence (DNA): TGTGCCAGCAGTCGCGACAGGGTCTATGGCTACACCTTC. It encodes CASSRDRVYGYTF.

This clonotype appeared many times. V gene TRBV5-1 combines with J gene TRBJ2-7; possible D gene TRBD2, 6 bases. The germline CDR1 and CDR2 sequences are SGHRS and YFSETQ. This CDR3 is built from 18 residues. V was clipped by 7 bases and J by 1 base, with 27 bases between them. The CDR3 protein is CASCRRGMTELTSYEQYF. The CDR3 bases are TGCGCCAGCTGCCGCCGCGGGATGACAGAACTAACTTCCTACGAGCAGTACTTC.

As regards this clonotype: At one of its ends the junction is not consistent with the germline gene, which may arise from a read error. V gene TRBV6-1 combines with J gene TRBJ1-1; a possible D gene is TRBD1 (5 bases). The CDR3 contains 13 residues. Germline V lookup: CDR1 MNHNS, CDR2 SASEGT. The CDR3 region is CASSEASQGESFF. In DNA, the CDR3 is TGTGCCAGCAGTGAAGCTTCTCAGGGTGAATCTTTCTTT.

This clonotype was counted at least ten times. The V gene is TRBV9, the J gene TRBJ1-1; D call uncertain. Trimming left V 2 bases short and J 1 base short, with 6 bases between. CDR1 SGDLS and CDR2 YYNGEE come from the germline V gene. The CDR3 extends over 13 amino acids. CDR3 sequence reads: CASSVTGNTEAFF. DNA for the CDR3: TGTGCCAGCAGCGTCACCGGGAACACTGAAGCTTTCTTT.

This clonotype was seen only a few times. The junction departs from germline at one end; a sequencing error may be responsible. The CDR3 loop reads CARSLTPAGPTFF. The CDR3 nucleotides are TGTGCCCGCAGCTTAACCCCGGCGGGCCCAACTTTCTTT. The rearrangement joins TRBV11-2 to TRBJ1-1; D remains ambiguous. This CDR3 has 13 amino acids. Per germline, CDR1 SGHAT and CDR2 FQNNGV.

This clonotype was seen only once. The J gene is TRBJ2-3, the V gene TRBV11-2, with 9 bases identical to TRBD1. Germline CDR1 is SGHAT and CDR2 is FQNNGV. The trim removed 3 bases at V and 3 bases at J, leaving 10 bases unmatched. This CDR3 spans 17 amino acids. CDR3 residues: CASSFRSTGTGTDTQYF. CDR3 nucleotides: TGTGCCAGCAGCTTTCGATCGACCGGGACAGGGACAGATACGCAGTATTTT.

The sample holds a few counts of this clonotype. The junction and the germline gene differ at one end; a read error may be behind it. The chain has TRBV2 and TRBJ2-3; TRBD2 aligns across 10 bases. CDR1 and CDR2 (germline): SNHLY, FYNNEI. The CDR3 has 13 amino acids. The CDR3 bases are TGTGCCGGCAGGGAGGGACTAGCGGATACGCAGTATTTT. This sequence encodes CAGREGLADTQYF.

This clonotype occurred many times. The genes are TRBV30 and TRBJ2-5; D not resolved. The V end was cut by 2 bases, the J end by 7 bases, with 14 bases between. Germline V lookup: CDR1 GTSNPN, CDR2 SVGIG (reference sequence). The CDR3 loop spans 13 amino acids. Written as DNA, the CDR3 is TGTGCCTGGAGTAGTAAGGGTAGACGGACCCAGTACTTC. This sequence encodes CAWSSKGRRTQYF.

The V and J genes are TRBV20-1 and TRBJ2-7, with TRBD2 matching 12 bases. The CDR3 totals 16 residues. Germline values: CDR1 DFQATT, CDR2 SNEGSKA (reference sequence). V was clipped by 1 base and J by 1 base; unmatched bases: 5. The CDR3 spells CSARVRTSGNSYEQYF. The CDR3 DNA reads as TGCAGTGCTAGAGTTCGGACTAGCGGGAATTCCTACGAGCAGTACTTC.

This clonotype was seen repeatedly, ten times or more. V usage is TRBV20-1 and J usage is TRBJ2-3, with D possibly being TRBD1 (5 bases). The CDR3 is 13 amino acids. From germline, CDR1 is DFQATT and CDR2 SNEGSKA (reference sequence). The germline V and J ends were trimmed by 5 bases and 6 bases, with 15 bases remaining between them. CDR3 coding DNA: TGCAGTGCTCGAGTTGGTGGGGCGGATACGCAGTATTTT. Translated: CSARVGGADTQYF.

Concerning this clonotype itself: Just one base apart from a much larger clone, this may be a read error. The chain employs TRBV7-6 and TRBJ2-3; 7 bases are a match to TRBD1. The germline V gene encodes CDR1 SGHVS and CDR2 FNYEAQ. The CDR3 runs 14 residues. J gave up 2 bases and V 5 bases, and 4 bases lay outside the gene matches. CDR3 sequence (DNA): TGTGCCAGCAGCCAAGGACAGGACACAGATACGCAGTATTTT. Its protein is CASSQGQDTDTQYF.

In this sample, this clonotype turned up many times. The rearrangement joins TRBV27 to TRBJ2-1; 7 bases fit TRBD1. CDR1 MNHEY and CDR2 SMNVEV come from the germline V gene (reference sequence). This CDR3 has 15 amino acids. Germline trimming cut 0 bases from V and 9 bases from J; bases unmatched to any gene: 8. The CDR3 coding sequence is TGTGCCAGCAGTTTATCGACACAGGGGCAGGGTGAGCAGTTCTTC. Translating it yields CASSLSTQGQGEQFF.

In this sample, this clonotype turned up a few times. The DNA for the CDR3 is TGTGCCAGCTCCCGGCCGGCGGCACTTGACACAGATACGCAGTATTTT. Translation: CASSRPAALDTDTQYF. The chain couples TRBV28 to TRBJ2-3, with unresolved D. The V and J ends lost 8 bases and 2 bases respectively, with 20 bases between them. There are 16 residues in the CDR3. CDR1 is MDHEN, CDR2 SYDVKM, per germline.

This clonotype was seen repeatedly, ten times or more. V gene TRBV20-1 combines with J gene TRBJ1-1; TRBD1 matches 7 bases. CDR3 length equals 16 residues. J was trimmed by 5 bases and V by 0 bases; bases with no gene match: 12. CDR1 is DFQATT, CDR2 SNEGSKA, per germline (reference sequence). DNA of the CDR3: TGCAGTGCTAGAGATGGGGACAGTTCTGACTGGACTGAAGCTTTCTTT. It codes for CSARDGDSSDWTEAFF.

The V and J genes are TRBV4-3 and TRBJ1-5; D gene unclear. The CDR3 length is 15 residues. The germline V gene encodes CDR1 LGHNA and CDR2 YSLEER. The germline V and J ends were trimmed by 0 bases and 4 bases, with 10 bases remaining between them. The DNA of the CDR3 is TGCGCCAGCAGCCAAGAACCAGGAGGTAATCAGCCCCAGCATTTT. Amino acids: CASSQEPGGNQPQHF.

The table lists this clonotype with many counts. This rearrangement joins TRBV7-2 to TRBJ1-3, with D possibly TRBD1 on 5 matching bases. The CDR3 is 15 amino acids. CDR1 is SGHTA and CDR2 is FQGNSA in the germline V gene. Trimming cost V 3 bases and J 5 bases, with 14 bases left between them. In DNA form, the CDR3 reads TGTGCCAGCAGCTTCGGGACGGATAATAGAAACACCATATATTTT. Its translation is CASSFGTDNRNTIYF.

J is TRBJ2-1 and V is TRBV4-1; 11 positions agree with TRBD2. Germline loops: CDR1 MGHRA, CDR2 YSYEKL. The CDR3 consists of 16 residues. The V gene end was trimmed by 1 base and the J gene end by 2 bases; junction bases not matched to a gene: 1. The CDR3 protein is CASSQGLAGPYNEQFF. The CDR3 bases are TGCGCCAGCAGCCAAGGACTAGCGGGACCCTACAATGAGCAGTTCTTC.

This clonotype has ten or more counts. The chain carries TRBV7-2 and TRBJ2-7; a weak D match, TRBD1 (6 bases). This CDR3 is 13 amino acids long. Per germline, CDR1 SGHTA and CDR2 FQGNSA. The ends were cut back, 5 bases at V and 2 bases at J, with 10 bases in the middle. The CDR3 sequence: CASSTRTAYEQYF. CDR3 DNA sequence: TGTGCCAGCAGCACAAGGACAGCCTACGAGCAGTACTTC.

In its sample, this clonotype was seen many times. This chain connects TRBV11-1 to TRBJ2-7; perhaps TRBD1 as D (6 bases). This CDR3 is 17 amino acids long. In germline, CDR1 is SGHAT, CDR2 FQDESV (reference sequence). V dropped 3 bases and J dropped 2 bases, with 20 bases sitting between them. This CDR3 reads CASSFQGRTEPTYEQYF. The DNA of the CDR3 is TGTGCCAGCAGCTTCCAGGGCCGGACAGAACCGACCTACGAGCAGTACTTC.

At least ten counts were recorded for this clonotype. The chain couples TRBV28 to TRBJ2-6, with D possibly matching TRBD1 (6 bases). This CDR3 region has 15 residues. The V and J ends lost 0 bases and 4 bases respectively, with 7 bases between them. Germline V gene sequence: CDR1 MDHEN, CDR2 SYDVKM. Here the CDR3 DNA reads TGTGCCAGCAGTTTATGGGGGGCGGGGGCCAACGTCCTGACTTTC. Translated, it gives CASSLWGAGANVLTF.

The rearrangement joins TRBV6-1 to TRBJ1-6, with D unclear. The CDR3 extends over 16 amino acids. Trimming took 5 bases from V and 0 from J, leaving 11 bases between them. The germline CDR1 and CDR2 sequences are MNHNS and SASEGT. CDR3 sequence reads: CASSPRRRSYNSPLHF. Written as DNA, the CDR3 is TGTGCCAGCAGTCCCAGACGACGCTCCTATAATTCACCCCTCCACTTT.

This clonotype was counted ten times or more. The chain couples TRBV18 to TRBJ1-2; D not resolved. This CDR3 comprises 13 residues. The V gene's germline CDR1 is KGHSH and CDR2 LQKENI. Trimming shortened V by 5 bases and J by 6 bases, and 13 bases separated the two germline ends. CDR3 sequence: CASSSTRENGYTF. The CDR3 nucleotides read TGTGCCAGCTCATCGACCCGGGAAAATGGCTACACCTTC.

Written as DNA, the CDR3 is TGTGCCAGCAGCCCAGGGGACAGGGTAACGGAGCAGTTCTTC. Residues: CASSPGDRVTEQFF. The chain recombines TRBV11-2 with TRBJ2-1; 9 bases are shared with TRBD1. The junction had 9 bases not matched to a gene; V was cut back by 5 bases and J by 10 bases. This CDR3 contains 14 residues. Per the germline V gene, CDR1 is SGHAT and CDR2 is FQNNGV.

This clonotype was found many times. CDR3 DNA sequence: TGTGCCAGCTCACTGGACAGGGGGTGGTACGAGCAGTACTTC. This gives the protein CASSLDRGWYEQYF. The J gene is TRBJ2-7, the V gene TRBV18, with 10 bases fitting TRBD1. In germline, CDR1 is KGHSH, CDR2 LQKENI. This CDR3 has 14 amino acids. V gave up 4 bases and J gave up 4 bases; unmatched junction bases: 4.

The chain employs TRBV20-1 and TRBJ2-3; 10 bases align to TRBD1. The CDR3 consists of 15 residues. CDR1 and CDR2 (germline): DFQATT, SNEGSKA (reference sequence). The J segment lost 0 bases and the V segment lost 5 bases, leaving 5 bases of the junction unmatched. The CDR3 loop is CSAGTGAISTDTQYF. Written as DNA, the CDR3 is TGCAGTGCTGGGACAGGGGCAATTAGCACAGATACGCAGTATTTT.

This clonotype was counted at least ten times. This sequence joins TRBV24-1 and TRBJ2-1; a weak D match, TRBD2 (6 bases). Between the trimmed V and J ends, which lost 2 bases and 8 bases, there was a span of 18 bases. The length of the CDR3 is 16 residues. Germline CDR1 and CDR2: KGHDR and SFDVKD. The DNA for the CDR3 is TGTGCCACCAGTGATTCGGGGGAGCGAAACGGGGATGAGCAGTTCTTC. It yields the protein CATSDSGERNGDEQFF.

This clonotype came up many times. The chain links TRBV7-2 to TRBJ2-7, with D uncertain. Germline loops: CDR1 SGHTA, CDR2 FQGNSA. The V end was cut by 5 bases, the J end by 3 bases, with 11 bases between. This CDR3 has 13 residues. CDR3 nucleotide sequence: TGTGCCAGCAGCCCAACAGCTTACTACGAGCAGTACTTC. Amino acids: CASSPTAYYEQYF.

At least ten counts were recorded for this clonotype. CDR3 nucleotides: TGTGCCAGCAGCCAGATGCAGGGACTAAGAGGCAATGAGCAGTTCTTC. Translation gives CASSQMQGLRGNEQFF. The rearrangement links TRBV4-2 to TRBJ2-1; 7 bases map to TRBD2. CDR1 is LGHNA and CDR2 is YNFKEQ in the germline V gene. The CDR3 is made up of 16 amino acids. Trimming removed 3 bases from V and 6 bases from J; junction bases left unmatched: 11.

The CDR3 sequence: CASSYRGGWGPYNEQFF. The CDR3 DNA reads TGTGCCAGCAGTTACAGGGGCGGCTGGGGGCCTTACAATGAGCAGTTCTTC. The chain is built from TRBV3-2 and TRBJ2-1; no check of the table's D call, TRBD1, against the DNA was made. TRBV3-2 is a documented pseudogene. This CDR3 is built from 17 residues.